This T cell receptor beta chain came from a study of T cells after yellow fever vaccination. This CDR3 has 16 residues. The germline CDR1 and CDR2 sequences are MGHRA and YSYEKL. The V and J ends lost 3 bases and 3 bases respectively, with 17 bases between them. By 5'RACE template switching, TCR cDNA was produced, with a universal primer site and UMIs added in the process. A single record per CDR3 protein comes from TCRdb applying MiXCR to the 5' RACE reads. Among a few hundred thousand distinct CDR3 sequences, around a sixth were seen once, and the ten largest hold approximately 15%. This clonotype was found a few times.

The sequence was obtained from a man aged 18 to 29 who received the YFV17D yellow fever vaccine. Sequencing was performed on PBMCs, taken 5 to 6 days after the first yellow fever vaccination. J is TRBJ1-2 and V is TRBV4-1; TRBD1 is a possible D gene (5 bases). This chain's CDR3 is CASSQKPGTFDYGYTF. The CDR3 DNA sequence: TGCGCCAGCAGCCAGAAACCCGGGACTTTCGACTATGGCTACACCTTC.